This TCR beta chain was identified in a study of T cell responses to AZD1222 COVID-19 vaccine. Study observations and caveats: In the spike-specific TCR repertoire, nearly half reportedly target unmutated variant regions.

The protocol was immunoSEQ multiplex PCR, while the TCRdb copy is restricted to in-frame clones and leaves out a portion. The sample includes about 130,000 clones, 93% of them seen just once. As to this clone: The antigen is unknown.

The sequence derives from an adult in good health. Here the sequenced sample was peripheral blood, taken on day 0 of AZD1222 vaccination.

CDR3 coding DNA: TGTGCCAGCAGCCGAATCGGGTTTCGCACTGAAGCTTTCTTT. It is translated as CASSRIGFRTEAFF. This chain connects TRBV14 to TRBJ1-1; D gene uncertain. The V gene lost 4 bases and the J gene lost 4 bases, with 13 bases spanning the gap. The germline gives CDR1 SGHDN, CDR2 FVKESK. This CDR3 region has 14 residues.